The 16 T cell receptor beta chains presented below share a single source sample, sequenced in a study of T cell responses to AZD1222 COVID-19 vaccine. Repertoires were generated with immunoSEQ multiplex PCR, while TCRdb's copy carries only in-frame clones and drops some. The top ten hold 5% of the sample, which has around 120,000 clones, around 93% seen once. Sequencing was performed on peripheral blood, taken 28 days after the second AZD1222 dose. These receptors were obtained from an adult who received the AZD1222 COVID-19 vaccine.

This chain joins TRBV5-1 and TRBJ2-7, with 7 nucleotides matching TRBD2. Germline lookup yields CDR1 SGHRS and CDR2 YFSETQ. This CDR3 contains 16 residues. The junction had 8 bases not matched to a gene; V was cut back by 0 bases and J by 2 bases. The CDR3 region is CASSLAGGDIPYEQYF. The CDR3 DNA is TGCGCCAGCAGCTTGGCGGGGGGTGACATTCCCTACGAGCAGTACTTC.

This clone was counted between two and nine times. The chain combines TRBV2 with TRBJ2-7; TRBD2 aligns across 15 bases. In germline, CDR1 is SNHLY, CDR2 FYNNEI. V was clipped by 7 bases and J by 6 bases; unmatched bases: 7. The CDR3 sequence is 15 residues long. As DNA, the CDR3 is TGTGCCAGCAAGGGACTAGCGGGAGGCGGAGGCGAGCAGTACTTC. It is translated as CASKGLAGGGGEQYF.

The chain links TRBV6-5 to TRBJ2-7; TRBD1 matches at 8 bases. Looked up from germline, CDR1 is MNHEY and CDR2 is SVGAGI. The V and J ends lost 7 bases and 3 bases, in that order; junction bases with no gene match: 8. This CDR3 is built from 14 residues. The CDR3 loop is CASTAGGFNYEQYF. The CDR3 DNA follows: TGTGCCAGCACCGCAGGGGGCTTTAACTACGAGCAGTACTTC.

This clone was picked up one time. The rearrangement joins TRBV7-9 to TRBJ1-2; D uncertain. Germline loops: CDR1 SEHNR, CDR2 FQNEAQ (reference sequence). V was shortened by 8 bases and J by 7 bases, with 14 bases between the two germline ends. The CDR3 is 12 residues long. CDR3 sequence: CASGTDFGGYTF. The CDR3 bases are TGTGCCAGCGGTACGGACTTCGGTGGCTACACCTTC.

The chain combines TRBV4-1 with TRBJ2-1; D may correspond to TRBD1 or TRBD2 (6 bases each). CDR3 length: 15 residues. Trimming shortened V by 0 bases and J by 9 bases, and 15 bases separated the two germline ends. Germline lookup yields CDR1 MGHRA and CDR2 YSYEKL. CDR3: CASSQEGREGGEQFF. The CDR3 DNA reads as TGCGCCAGCAGCCAAGAGGGTCGTGAGGGGGGTGAGCAGTTCTTC.

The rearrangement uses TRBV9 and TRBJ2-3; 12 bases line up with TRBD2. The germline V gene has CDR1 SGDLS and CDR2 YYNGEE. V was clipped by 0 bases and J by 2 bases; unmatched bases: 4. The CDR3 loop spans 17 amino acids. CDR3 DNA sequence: TGTGCCAGCAGCGTAGAGGCTAGCGGGGGGGACACAGATACGCAGTATTTT. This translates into CASSVEASGGDTDTQYF.

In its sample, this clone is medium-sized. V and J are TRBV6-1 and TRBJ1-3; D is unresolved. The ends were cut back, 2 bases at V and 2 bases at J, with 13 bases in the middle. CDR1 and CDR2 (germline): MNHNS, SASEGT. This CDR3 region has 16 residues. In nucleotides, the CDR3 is TGTGCCAGCAGTGAATCGGTAGGAGCAGCTGGAAACACCATATATTTT. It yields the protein CASSESVGAAGNTIYF.

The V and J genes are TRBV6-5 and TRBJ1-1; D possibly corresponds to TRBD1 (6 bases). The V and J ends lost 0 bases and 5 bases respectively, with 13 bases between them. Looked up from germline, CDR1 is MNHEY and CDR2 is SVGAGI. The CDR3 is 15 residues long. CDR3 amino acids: CASSYSGQPGTEAFF. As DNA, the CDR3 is TGTGCCAGCAGTTACTCAGGACAGCCTGGGACTGAAGCTTTCTTT.

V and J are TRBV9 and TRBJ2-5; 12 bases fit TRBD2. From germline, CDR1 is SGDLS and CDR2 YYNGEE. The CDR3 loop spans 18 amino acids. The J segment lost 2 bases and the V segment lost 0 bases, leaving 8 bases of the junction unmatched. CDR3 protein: CASSVGLAGGPGQETQYF. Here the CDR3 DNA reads TGTGCCAGCAGCGTAGGGCTAGCGGGGGGGCCAGGACAAGAGACCCAGTACTTC.

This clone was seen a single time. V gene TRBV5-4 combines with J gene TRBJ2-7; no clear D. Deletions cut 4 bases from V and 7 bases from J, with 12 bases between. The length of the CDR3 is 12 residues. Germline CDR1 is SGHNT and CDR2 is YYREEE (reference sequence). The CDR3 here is CASSTTMGEQYF. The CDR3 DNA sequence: TGTGCCAGCAGCACCACAATGGGAGAGCAGTACTTC. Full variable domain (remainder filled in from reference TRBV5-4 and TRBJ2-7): ETGVTQSPTHLIKTRGQQVTLRCSSQSGHNTVSWYQQALGQGPQFIFQYYREEENGRGNFPPRFSGLQFPNYSSELNVNALELDDSALYLCASSTTMGEQYFGPGTRLTVT.

CDR3 sequence: CAIRGTSGGSTDTQYF. The CDR3 DNA follows: TGTGCCATCAGGGGGACTAGCGGGGGGAGCACAGATACGCAGTATTTT. The rearrangement uses TRBV10-3 and TRBJ2-3, with 15 bases fitting TRBD2. Trimming took 6 bases from V and 0 from J; bases not matched to a gene: 1. This CDR3 is built from 16 residues. Per the germline V gene, CDR1 is ENHRY and CDR2 is SYGVKD.

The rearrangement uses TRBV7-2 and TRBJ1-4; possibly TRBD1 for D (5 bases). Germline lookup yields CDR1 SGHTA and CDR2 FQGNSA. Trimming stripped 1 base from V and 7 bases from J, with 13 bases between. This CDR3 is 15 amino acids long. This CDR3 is CASSLGPRVGEKLFF. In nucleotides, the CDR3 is TGTGCCAGCAGCTTAGGCCCCAGGGTGGGTGAAAAACTGTTTTTT.

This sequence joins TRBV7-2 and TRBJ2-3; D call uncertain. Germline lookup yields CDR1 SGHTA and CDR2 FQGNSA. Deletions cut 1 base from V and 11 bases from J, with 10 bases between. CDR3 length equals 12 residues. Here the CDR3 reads CASSLGITGQYF. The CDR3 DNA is TGTGCCAGCAGCTTAGGAATCACGGGGCAGTATTTT.

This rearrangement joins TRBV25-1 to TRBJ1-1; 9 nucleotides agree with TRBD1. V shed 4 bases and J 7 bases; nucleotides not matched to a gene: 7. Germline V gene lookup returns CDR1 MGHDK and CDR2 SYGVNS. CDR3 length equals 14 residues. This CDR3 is CASSVSGQGFEAFF. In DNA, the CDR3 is TGTGCCAGCAGTGTATCCGGACAGGGGTTTGAAGCTTTCTTT. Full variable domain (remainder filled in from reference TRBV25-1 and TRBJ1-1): EADIYQTPRYLVIGTGKKITLECSQTMGHDKMYWYQQDPGMELHLIHYSYGVNSTEKGDLSSESTVSRIRTEHFPLTLESARPSHTSQYLCASSVSGQGFEAFFGQGTRLTVV.

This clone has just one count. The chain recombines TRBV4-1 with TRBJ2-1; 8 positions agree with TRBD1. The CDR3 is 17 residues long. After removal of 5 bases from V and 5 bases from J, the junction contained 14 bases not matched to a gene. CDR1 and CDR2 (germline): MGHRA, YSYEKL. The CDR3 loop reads CASSLIYDGTGNNEQFF. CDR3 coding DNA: TGCGCCAGCAGCTTAATTTACGACGGGACAGGCAACAATGAGCAGTTCTTC.

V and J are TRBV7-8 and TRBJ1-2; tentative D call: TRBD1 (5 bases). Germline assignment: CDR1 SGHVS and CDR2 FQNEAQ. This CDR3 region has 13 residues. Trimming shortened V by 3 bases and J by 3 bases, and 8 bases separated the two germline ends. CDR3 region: CASSFDSDYGYTF. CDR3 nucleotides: TGTGCCAGCAGCTTCGACAGTGACTATGGCTACACCTTC.